This T cell receptor beta chain appears in the sequencing data of a study of cytomegalovirus exposure and HLA in healthy donors. About this clone itself: Its antigen is not known.

Regarding the study as a whole: A prior analysis recorded that most TCR beta V segments were productive about 87% or about 30% of the time. Sequence variants that were highly shared formed a cluster that was likely a sequencing artifact. DRB1 had the most TCR associations and HLA-C the fewest, a later analysis found, with rates varying by HLA locus.

PCR was performed using 60 Vbeta and 13 Jbeta primers. Clones were sequenced by immunoSEQ multiplex PCR, and TCRdb holds only the in-frame ones, with some missing. This table holds some 120,000 clones, approximately 78% found once. This CDR3 contains 15 residues. CDR1 and CDR2 from the germline V gene are MDHEN and SYDVKM. V was shortened by 7 bases and J by 0 bases, with 13 bases between the two germline ends. This chain links TRBV28 with TRBJ1-3; the D is unclear. Sequenced: PBMCs. The sequence derives from a woman aged 40 to 55 in good health and CMV-seronegative. CDR3 coding DNA: TGTGCCAGCAAAGGGAGCCACTACTCTGGAAACACCATATATTTT. The encoded protein is CASKGSHYSGNTIYF. Variable domain in full (rest from reference TRBV28 and TRBJ1-3): DVKVTQSSRYLVKRTGEKVFLECVQDMDHENMFWYRQDPGLGLRLIYFSYDVKMKEKGDIPEGYSVSREKKERFSLILESASTNQTSMYLCASKGSHYSGNTIYFGEGSWLTVV.